Sequencing of this T cell receptor (beta chain) was carried out in a study of CD8 T cells in ankylosing spondylitis (dated by TCRdb to about 2017). At the level of the whole study: T cell receptor beta repertoires were profiled in healthy donors and ankylosing spondylitis patients so that disease-linked TCR variants could be found. In total, the full study cohort was made up of approximately 99 healthy donors and about two dozen ankylosing spondylitis patients. Peripheral blood samples were taken, and synovial fluid was additionally collected from ankylosing spondylitis patients.

Comment on this clonotype: There is no known antigen for this receptor. Base qualities are not at hand, and no much larger clone is one base apart.

The investigation overall reported the following: Some motif variants were previously reported in synovial fluid and blood of reactive arthritis patients, suggesting common disease-initiation mechanisms. In peripheral blood, the disease-linked clones were found at relatively low frequencies and had a CD8+ phenotype. Blood from ankylosing spondylitis patients appeared to be characterized by a TCR beta motif made up of under ten highly homologous amino acid variants. Significant enrichment of the disease-linked clones was reported in matched synovial fluid samples from ankylosing spondylitis patients.

The CDR3 holds 12 amino acids from the cysteine to the phenylalanine. The read is trimmed to its CDR3 DNA, 36 bases read in frame from base 1. The germline V gene supplies CDR1 SGHDT and CDR2 YYEEEE. Trimming removed 0 bases from V and 14 bases from J, leaving 9 bases between the germline ends. The instrument was an Illumina HiSeq 2500. Quantitative 5'-RACE with molecular barcodes was used to prepare TCR beta libraries. As for the authors' bioinformatics: To identify disease-linked TCR variants, a new computational method was used, one built on a probabilistic model of VDJ rearrangement. In TCRdb, the public reads were trimmed at Q25 with fastp and aligned with MiXCR, with productive beta chains retained. For every CDR3 protein sequence, its rows merge into one entry that carries the most common genes and DNA. It is TCRdb's table, rather than the study itself, that gives the V and J calls and clone size. This sample holds about 330,000 distinct CDR3 sequences; approximately 8% were observed only once. Of the sample, 14% to 15% is held by the ten largest clones.

The origin of this receptor is a male donor with ankylosing spondylitis. Rearrangement joined TRBV5-6 to TRBJ1-6; no D gene can be assigned with confidence. The sample taken for sequencing was blood, either unsorted or a sorted T cell fraction (not recorded which). The CDR3 reads CASSLGPSSLHF. The DNA is as follows: TGTGCCAGCAGCTTGGGGCCTTCCTCCCTCCACTTT.